These T cell receptor beta chains were read from a single sample in a study of metastatic and nonmetastatic thyroid tumors. TCRdb reprocessed the PCR reads using MiXCR. Of more than 6,500 clones listed, approximately 32% are singletons. The sequenced sample consisted of adjacent normal tissue. All receptors come from a female donor with papillary thyroid cancer or a benign thyroid nodule (not recorded which). Some clones in this sample may be carry-over from other donors' samples. Each CDR3 is given with its conserved first and last residue. Fields, in order: J gene, clone size, V gene, D gene, CDR3 DNA, CDR3 protein. D genes are given only for firm matches. A row's size may be missing; if present it is once, few, many or a size class.

TRBJ1-5 . TRBV20-1 . TGCAGTGCTAGGTATCTACAGGGTGGTTATAGTAATCAGCCCCAGCATTTT CSARYLQGGYSNQPQHF
TRBJ2-7 many TRBV7-2 TRBD1 TGTGCCAGCAGCTTTTTACAGGGGCCGTCCTACGAGCAGTACTTC CASSFLQGPSYEQYF
TRBJ2-2 . TRBV19 . TGTGCCAGTATTGGGGCGAACACCGGGGAGCTGTTTTTT CASIGANTGELFF
TRBJ1-1 . TRBV11-3 . TGTGCCAGCAGTTATTGGGAGAGGACTGAAGCTTTCTTT CASSYWERTEAFF
TRBJ1-6 . TRBV19 . TGTGCCAGTAGAGGGGCAACACTCCACTTT CASRGATLHF
TRBJ2-6 few TRBV6-1 TRBD1 TGTGCCAGCAGCTCGGGACAGTTTTACTCTGGGGCCAACGTCCTGACTTTC CASSSGQFYSGANVLTF
TRBJ1-2 once TRBV20-1 . . CSASFGTGAIVGYGYTF
TRBJ1-2 . TRBV20-1 . TGCAGTGCTCATGACAGGAGTGGCTACACCTTC CSAHDRSGYTF
TRBJ2-6 few TRBV6-1 . TGTGCCGGCAGTGGGGCTGTGGCCAACGTCCTGACTTTC CAGSGAVANVLTF
TRBJ1-2 few TRBV28 . TGTGCCAGCAGTGACGCCACCTATGGCTACACCTTC CASSDATYGYTF
TRBJ2-1 large TRBV7-3 . TGTGCCAGCAGCTTAAGCGGCAATGAGCAGTTCTTC CASSLSGNEQFF
TRBJ1-5 medium-sized TRBV7-2 . TGTGCCAGCAGCTTAGGAATGGATCAGCCCCAGCATTTT CASSLGMDQPQHF
TRBJ1-1 . TRBV7-8 . TGTGGGTGGTGCCCCCACCGACCGGACGAAGCTTTCTTT CGWCPHRPDEAFF
TRBJ1-2 once TRBV20-1 . TGCAGTGCTCCCCGGGACACACCGTCAAACTATGGCTACACCTTC CSAPRDTPSNYGYTF
TRBJ1-4 large TRBV12-3/TRBV12-4 TRBD1 TGTGCCAGCAGGAACCCGACAGGGAATGAAAAACTGTTTTTT CASRNPTGNEKLFF
TRBJ2-5 many TRBV18 TRBD2 TGTGCCAGCTCACCGGGACTAGCGGGGTTAGAGACCCAGTACTTC CASSPGLAGLETQYF
TRBJ2-7 few TRBV9 TRBD1 TGTGCCAGCAGCGTAGGGTCCGGGACAGGGGACTACGAGCAGTACTTC CASSVGSGTGDYEQYF
TRBJ2-7 few TRBV18 TRBD2 TGTGCCAGCTCACCCAGGGAGGGGAACTACGAGCAGTACTTC CASSPREGNYEQYF
TRBJ2-2 many TRBV11-2 TRBD1 TGTGCCAGCAGCCCACGGACAGGAATTAACACCGGGGAGCTGTTTTTC CASSPRTGINTGELFF
TRBJ2-2 . TRBV7-2 . TGTGCCAGCAGCTTAGGACGTGCGGGTGGGGAGCTGTTTTTT CASSLGRAGGELFF
TRBJ1-6 large TRBV27 . TGTGCCAGCAGTTTCGGGGGTTCACCCCTCCACTTT CASSFGGSPLHF
TRBJ2-7 . TRBV2 . TGTGCCAGCGTCCCGTCTAGCTCCTACGAGCAGTACTTC CASVPSSSYEQYF
TRBJ2-7 few TRBV5-5 TRBD1 TGTGCCAGCAGCTCCACGTCCGGGACAGGGGTCGAGCAGTACTTC CASSSTSGTGVEQYF
TRBJ2-3 few TRBV28 . TGTGCCAGCAGTCCCCTGGGGGCTAGGACAGATACGCAGTATTTT CASSPLGARTDTQYF
TRBJ1-2 few TRBV6-2/TRBV6-3 TRBD1 TGTGCCAGCAGTTACGAGGACAGGGGGTCTGGTGGCTACACCTTC CASSYEDRGSGGYTF
TRBJ1-1 large TRBV12-3/TRBV12-4 TRBD1 TGTGCCAGCAGTCGCGGACAGGGGATGAACACTGAAGCTTTCTTT CASSRGQGMNTEAFF
TRBJ2-5 many TRBV4-3 . TGCGCCAGCAGCCAGACAGGGAGGGAGACCCAGTACTTC CASSQTGRETQYF
TRBJ2-1 . TRBV11-2 TRBD1 TGTGCCAGCAGGCAGGGACAGGGAGGAACCAATGAGCAGTTCTTC CASRQGQGGTNEQFF
TRBJ2-5 many TRBV5-4 TRBD2 TGTGCCAGCAGCACTAGCGGAAGTCAAGAGACCCAGTACTTC CASSTSGSQETQYF
TRBJ2-7 medium-sized TRBV5-1 TRBD2 TGCGCCAGCAGCTTGGGCGGGGGGACCCCCTACGAGCAGTACTTC CASSLGGGTPYEQYF
TRBJ2-7 . TRBV4-1 TRBD1 TGCGCCAGCAGCCAGGGACAGAGTAGTTACGAGCAGTACTTC CASSQGQSSYEQYF
TRBJ1-1 . TRBV5-4 . TGTGCCAGCAGCCTCGCCGGGTTAGGGTCGAACACTGAAGCTTTCTTT CASSLAGLGSNTEAFF
TRBJ1-4 few TRBV6-1 . TGTGCCAGCAGTCCGGCGGGCGGTATTAATGAAAAACTGTTTTTT CASSPAGGINEKLFF
TRBJ1-2 few TRBV20-1 . TGCAGTGCTAGAAATCCGGTGACCACCGGGGGTGGCTACACCTTC CSARNPVTTGGGYTF